This T cell receptor beta chain was identified during a study of beta chain features in type 1 diabetes. Trimming removed 4 bases at V and 1 base at J, with 8 bases between. Looked up from germline, CDR1 is SNHLY and CDR2 is FYNNEI. The CDR3 contains 13 residues. This clone was detected only a few times. The entirety of the isolated RNA underwent reverse transcription, so expressed TCRB transcripts were sequenced. The assay was immunoSEQ multiplex PCR, and TCRdb's table has in-frame clones only and misses some. The sample shows 130,000 to 150,000 clones, around 9.3% of them seen only once. The sequencing input was naive CD4+ T cells from blood. The TCR sequence derives from a man between 18 and 29 years old in good health. The chain is built from TRBV2 and TRBJ2-7; D is undetermined. The CDR3 bases are TGTGCCAGCAGTGTTGACGGGTCCTACGAGCAGTACTTC. Translating it yields CASSVDGSYEQYF.